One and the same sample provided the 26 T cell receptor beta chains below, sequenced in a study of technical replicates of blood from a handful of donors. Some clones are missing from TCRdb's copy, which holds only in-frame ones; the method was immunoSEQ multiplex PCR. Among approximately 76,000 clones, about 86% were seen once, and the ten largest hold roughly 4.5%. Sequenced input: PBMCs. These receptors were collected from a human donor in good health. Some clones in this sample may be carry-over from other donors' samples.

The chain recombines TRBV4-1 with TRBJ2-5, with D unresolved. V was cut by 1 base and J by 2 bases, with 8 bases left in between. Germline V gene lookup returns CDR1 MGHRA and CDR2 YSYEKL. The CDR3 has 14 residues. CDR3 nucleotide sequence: TGCGCCAGCAGCCAAGGCCTAGGACAAGAGACCCAGTACTTC. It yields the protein CASSQGLGQETQYF.

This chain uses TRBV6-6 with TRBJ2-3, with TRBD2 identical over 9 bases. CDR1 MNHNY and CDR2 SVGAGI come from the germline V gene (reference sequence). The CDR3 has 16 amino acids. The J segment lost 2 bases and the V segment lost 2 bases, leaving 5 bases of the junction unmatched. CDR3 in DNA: TGTGCCAGCAGTTACCTCGGGACTAGCTACACAGATACGCAGTATTTT. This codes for CASSYLGTSYTDTQYF.

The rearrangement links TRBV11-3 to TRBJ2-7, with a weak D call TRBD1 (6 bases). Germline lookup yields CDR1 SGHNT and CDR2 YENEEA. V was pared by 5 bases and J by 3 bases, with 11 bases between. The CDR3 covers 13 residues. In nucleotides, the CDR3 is TGTGCCAGCAGCCCCGGACAGCACTACGAGCAGTACTTC. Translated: CASSPGQHYEQYF.

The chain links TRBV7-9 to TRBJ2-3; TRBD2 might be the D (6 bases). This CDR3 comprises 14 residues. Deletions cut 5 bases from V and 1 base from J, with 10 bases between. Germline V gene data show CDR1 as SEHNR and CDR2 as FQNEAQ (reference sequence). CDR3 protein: CASSPPGGTDTQYF. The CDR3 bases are TGTGCCAGCAGCCCCCCGGGGGGCACAGATACGCAGTATTTT.

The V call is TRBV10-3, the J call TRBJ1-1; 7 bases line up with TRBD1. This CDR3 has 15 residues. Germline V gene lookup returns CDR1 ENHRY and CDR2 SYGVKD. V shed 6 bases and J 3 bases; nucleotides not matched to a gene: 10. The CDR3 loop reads CAIREQGLEHTEAFF. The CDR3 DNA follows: TGTGCCATCAGAGAACAGGGGCTGGAGCACACTGAAGCTTTCTTT.

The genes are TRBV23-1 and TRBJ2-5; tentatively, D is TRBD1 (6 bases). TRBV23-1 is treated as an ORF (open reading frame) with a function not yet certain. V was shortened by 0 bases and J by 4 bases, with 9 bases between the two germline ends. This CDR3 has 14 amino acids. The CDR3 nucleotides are TGCGCCAGCAGTCAATCCGGCAGGGGAGAGACCCAGTACTTC. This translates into CASSQSGRGETQYF.

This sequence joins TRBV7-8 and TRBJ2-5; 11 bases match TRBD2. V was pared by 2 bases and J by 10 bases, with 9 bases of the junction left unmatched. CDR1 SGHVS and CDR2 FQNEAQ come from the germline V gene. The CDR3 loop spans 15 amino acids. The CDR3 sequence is CASSLSSTSGIFQYF. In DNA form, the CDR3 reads TGTGCCAGCAGCTTATCCTCGACTAGCGGGATTTTCCAGTACTTC.

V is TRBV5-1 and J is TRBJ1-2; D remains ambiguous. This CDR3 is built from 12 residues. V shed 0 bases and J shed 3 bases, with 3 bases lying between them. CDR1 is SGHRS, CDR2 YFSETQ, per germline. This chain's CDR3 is CASSLDYYGYTF. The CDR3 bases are TGCGCCAGCAGCTTGGACTACTATGGCTACACCTTC.

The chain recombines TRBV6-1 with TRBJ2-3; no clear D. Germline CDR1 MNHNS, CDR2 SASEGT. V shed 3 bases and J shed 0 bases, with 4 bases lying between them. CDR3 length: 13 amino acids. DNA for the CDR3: TGTGCCAGCAGTGACCTTAGCACAGATACGCAGTATTTT. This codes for CASSDLSTDTQYF.

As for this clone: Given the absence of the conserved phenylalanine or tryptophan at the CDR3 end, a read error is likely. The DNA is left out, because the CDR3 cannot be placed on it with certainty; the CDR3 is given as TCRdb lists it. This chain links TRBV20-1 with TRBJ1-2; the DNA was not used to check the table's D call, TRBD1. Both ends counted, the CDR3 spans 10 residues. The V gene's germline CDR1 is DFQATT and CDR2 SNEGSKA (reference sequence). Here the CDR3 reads CSARGTELSV.

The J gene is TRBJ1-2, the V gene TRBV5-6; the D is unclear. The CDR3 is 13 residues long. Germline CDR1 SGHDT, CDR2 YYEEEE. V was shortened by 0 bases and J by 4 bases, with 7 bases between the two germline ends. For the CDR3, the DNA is TGTGCCAGCAGCTTGGCATCGGGCTATGGCTACACCTTC. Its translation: CASSLASGYGYTF. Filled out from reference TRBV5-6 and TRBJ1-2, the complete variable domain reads DAGVTQSPTHLIKTRGQQVTLRCSPKSGHDTVSWYQQALGQGPQFIFQYYEEEERQRGNFPDRFSGHQFPNYSSELNVNALLLGDSALYLCASSLASGYGYTFGSGTRLTVV.

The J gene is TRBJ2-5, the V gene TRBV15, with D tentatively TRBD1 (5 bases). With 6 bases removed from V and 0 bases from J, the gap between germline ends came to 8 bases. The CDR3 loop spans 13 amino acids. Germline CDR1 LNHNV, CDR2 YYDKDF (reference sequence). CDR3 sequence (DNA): TGTGCCACCAGTGCAGGGTACCAAGAGACCCAGTACTTC. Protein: CATSAGYQETQYF.

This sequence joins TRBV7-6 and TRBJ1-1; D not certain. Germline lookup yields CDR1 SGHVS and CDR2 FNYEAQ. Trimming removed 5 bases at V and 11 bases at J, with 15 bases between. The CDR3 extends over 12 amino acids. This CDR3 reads CASSPSSGSAFF. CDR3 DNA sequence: TGTGCCAGCAGCCCCAGCAGCGGATCGGCTTTCTTT.

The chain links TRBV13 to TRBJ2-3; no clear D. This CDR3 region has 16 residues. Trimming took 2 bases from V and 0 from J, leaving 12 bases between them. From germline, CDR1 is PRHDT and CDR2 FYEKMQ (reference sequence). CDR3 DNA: TGTGCCAGCAGCTTATTCGGTCGAACTAGCACAGATACGCAGTATTTT. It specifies CASSLFGRTSTDTQYF.

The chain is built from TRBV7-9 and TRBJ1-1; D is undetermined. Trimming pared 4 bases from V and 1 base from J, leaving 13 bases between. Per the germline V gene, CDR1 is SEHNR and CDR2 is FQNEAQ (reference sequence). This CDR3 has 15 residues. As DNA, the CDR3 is TGTGCCAGCAGCTCCCTAGCACTCGGGAACACTGAAGCTTTCTTT. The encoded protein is CASSSLALGNTEAFF.

The CDR3 is CASSWDRGAYEQYF. CDR3 DNA sequence: TGTGCCAGCAGCTGGGACAGGGGGGCCTACGAGCAGTACTTC. The chain uses TRBV7-2 and TRBJ2-7, with 11 bases lining up with TRBD1. V was pared by 4 bases and J by 2 bases, with 1 base of the junction left unmatched. Germline CDR1 reads SGHTA; CDR2 reads FQGNSA. The CDR3 is made up of 14 amino acids.

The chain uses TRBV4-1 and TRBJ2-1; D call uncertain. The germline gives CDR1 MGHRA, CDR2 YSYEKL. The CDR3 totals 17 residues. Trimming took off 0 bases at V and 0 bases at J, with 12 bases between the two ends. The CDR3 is CASSQDHPSSSYNEQFF. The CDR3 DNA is TGCGCCAGCAGCCAAGATCACCCCTCCAGCTCCTACAATGAGCAGTTCTTC.

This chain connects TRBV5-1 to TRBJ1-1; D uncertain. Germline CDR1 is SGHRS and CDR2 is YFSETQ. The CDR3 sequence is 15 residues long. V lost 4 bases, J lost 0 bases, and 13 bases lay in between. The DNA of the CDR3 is TGCGCCAGCAGCCCTGACACGATCATGAACACTGAAGCTTTCTTT. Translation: CASSPDTIMNTEAFF.

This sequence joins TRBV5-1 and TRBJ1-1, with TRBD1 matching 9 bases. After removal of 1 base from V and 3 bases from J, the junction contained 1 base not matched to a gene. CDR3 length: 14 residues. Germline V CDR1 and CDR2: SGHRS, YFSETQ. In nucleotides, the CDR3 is TGCGCCAGCAGCTTGACAGGGGGCTACACTGAAGCTTTCTTT. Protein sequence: CASSLTGGYTEAFF.

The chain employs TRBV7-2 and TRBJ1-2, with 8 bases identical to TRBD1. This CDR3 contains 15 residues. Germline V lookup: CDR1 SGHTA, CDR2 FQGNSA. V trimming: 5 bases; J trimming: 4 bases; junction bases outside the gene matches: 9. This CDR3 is CASSPGRTGTYGYTF. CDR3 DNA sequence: TGTGCCAGCAGCCCAGGTCGGACAGGGACCTATGGCTACACCTTC.

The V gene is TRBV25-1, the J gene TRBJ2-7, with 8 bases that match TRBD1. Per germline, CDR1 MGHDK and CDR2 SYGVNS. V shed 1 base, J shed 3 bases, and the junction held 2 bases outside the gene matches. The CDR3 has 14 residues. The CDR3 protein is CASSELTGDYEQYF. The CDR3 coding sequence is TGTGCCAGCAGTGAATTGACAGGGGACTACGAGCAGTACTTC.

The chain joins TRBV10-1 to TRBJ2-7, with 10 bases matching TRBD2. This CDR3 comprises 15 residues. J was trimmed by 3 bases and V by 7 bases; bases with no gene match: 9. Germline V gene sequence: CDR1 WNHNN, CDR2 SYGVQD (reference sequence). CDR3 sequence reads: CASISGLAGDYEQYF. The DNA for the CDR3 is TGCGCCAGCATATCTGGCCTAGCGGGAGACTACGAGCAGTACTTC.

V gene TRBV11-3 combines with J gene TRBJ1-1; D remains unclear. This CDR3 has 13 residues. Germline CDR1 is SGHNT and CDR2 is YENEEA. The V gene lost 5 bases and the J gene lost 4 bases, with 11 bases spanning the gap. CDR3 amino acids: CASSRSEGTEAFF. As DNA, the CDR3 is TGTGCCAGCAGCCGATCGGAGGGCACTGAAGCTTTCTTT.

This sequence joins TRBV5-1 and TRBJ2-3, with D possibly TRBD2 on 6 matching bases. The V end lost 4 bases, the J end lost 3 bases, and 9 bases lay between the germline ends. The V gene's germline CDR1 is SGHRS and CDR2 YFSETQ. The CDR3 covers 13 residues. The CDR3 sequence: CASSPGGTDTQYF. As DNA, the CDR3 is TGCGCCAGCAGCCCCGGGGGAACAGATACGCAGTATTTT.

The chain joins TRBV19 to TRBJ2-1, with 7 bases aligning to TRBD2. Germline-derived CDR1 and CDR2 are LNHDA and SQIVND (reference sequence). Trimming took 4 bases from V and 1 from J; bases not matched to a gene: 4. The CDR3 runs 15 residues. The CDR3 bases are TGTGCCAGTAGTAACGGGAGGTGGTCCTACAATGAGCAGTTCTTC. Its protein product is CASSNGRWSYNEQFF.

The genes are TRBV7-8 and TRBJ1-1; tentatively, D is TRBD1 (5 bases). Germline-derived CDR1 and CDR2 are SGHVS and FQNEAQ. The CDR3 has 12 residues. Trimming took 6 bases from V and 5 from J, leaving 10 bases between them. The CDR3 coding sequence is TGTGCCAGCAGAGGGGAAAGGACTGAAGCTTTCTTT. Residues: CASRGERTEAFF.